This T cell receptor (beta chain) was captured in a study of T-cell reconstitution after alpha-beta-depleted transplantation in children. Unique molecular identifiers were used to barcode this TCRbeta library. Using its own MiXCR run on the PCR reads, TCRdb lists one record per CDR3 protein. The table lists about 91,000 distinct CDR3 sequences, roughly 7.7% of them singletons. The CDR3 consists of 13 residues. V was clipped by 5 bases and J by 4 bases, with 10 bases between them. The sample holds many counts of this clonotype. The sequencing used PBMCs from the stem cell graft donor, collected from the stem cell graft. This sequence originates from a human donor who donated a stem cell graft to a child with congenital amegakaryocytic thrombocytopenia. V usage is TRBV12-3 or TRBV12-4 and J usage is TRBJ2-3; no clear D gene. The CDR3 nucleotides read TGTGCCAGCAGTCCCGTAGAGGCAGATACGCAGTATTTT. Protein product: CASSPVEADTQYF.